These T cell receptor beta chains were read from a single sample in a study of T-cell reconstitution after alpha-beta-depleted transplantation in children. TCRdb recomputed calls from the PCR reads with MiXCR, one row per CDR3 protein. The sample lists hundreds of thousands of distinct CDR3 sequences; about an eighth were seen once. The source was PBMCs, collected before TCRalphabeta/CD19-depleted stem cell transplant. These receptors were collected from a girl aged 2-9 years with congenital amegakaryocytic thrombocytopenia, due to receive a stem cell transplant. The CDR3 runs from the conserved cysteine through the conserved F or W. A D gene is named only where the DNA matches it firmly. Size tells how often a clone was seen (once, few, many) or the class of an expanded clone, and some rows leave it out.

TGCAGTGCTACGCCGGGACTAGCGGGAGGTACCTCCTACAATGAGCAGTTCTTC,CSATPGLAGGTSYNEQFF,TRBV20-1,TRBD2,-,TRBJ2-1
TGCAGTGCTAGAGAATGGAAACAGCGGGAGTGGGAAGATACGCAGTATTTT,CSAREWKQREWEDTQYF,TRBV20-1,TRBD2,many,TRBJ2-3
TGTGCCAGCAGAGCCAAAGGTCTGTCTTTTGACAAACTGTTTTTT,CASRAKGLSFDKLFF,TRBV2,-,-,TRBJ1-4
TGTGCCAGCAGTGCCCCAGGCTCCTACAATGAGCAGTTCTTC,CASSAPGSYNEQFF,TRBV28,-,few,TRBJ2-1
TGCGCCAGCAGCTTGGCGGGGACCACCGTTACAGATACGCAGTATTTT,CASSLAGTTVTDTQYF,TRBV5-1,-,many,TRBJ2-3
TGTGCCAGCCGGACAGGGGGATATAATTCACCCCTCCACTTT,CASRTGGYNSPLHF,TRBV6-1,TRBD1,many,TRBJ1-6
TGTGCCGTCCGAGGGCCCCGGGATGAAAAACTGTTTTTT,CAVRGPRDEKLFF,TRBV7-7,-,-,TRBJ1-4
TGTGCCAGCAGTGAAGAGGACAGGGGCTACGAGCAGTACTTC,CASSEEDRGYEQYF,TRBV6-4,TRBD1,-,TRBJ2-7
TGCAGTGCGATCGGGACACCCGAAGCTTTCTTT,CSAIGTPEAFF,TRBV20-1,-,-,TRBJ1-1
TGCAGTGCTAGCTCGTGGCAGGCCAATGAGCAGTTCTTC,CSASSWQANEQFF,TRBV20-1,-,-,TRBJ2-1
TGTGCCACCAGTGATGAAGGGGGAAAACTGTTTTTT,CATSDEGGKLFF,TRBV24-1,-,many,TRBJ1-4
TGTGCCAGCAGCCAAGAGGTGCCGGGTAATTCACCCCTCCACTTT,CASSQEVPGNSPLHF,TRBV16,-,many,TRBJ1-6
TGCAGCGTGGGGACGGGCGAGCAGTACTTC,CSVGTGEQYF,TRBV29-1,-,many,TRBJ2-7
TGTGCCAGCAGCAAAGAGGGGTCCGAGAGCAATCAGCCCCAGCATTTT,CASSKEGSESNQPQHF,TRBV21-1,-,-,TRBJ1-5
TGTGCCAGCAGTTTTGAGACAGTGTATACTAATGGCTACACCTTC,CASSFETVYTNGYTF,TRBV12-3/TRBV12-4,-,-,TRBJ1-2
TGCGCCAGCAGCCACCCAGCGGGAGTTGGCTACAATGAGCAGTTCTTC,CASSHPAGVGYNEQFF,TRBV4-1,TRBD2,-,TRBJ2-1
TGCAGTGCTAGTCGGGGCGGGTACGAGCAGTACTTC,CSASRGGYEQYF,TRBV20-1,-,many,TRBJ2-7
TGTGCCAGCAGCCCGGGGCTCCTCTGCTTGTCGTCGGGATACACAGATACGCAGTATTTT,CASSPGLLCLSSGYTDTQYF,TRBV12-1,-,-,TRBJ2-3
TGCGCCAGCAGCCTCCCGACTGGGGTCTCTGGAAACACCATATATTTT,CASSLPTGVSGNTIYF,TRBV5-1,-,-,TRBJ1-3
TGCAGCGTTGACCGGGACAGGACAACCTCTAACTATGGCTACACCTTC,CSVDRDRTTSNYGYTF,TRBV29-1,TRBD1,few,TRBJ1-2
TGTGCCATCAGTCAATTACTAGCGGGAGACTCCTACAATGAGCAGTTCTTC,CAISQLLAGDSYNEQFF,TRBV10-3,TRBD2,many,TRBJ2-1
TGCGCCAGCAGTAGGGGGCTCCAGGCCGAGCAGTACTTC,CASSRGLQAEQYF,TRBV5-1,TRBD1,few,TRBJ2-7
TGCAGTGCTCAAGACAGGGGAGCCTTGTCCCAGCCCCAGCATTTT,CSAQDRGALSQPQHF,TRBV20-1,TRBD1,many,TRBJ1-5
TGCAGCGTCGAAACGGCTTGGGACCGAAAACTGTTTTTT,CSVETAWDRKLFF,TRBV29-1,-,many,TRBJ1-4
TGTGCCACCCAGGGGACTAGCGGGATTTCAGATACGCAGTATTTT,CATQGTSGISDTQYF,TRBV19,TRBD2,many,TRBJ2-3
TGCAGTGCTGAACGGGACCCCGGGCGCACAGATACGCAGTATTTT,CSAERDPGRTDTQYF,TRBV20-1,-,many,TRBJ2-3
TGTGCCAGCAGCTTACGGTCCCTGCCGGGACAGAAACACGAGCAGTACTTC,CASSLRSLPGQKHEQYF,TRBV7-9,TRBD1,few,TRBJ2-7
TGTGCCAGCAGCCATGGGGGGGCATCCTACAATGAGCAGTTCTTC,CASSHGGASYNEQFF,TRBV2,-,-,TRBJ2-1
TGTGCCAGCAGCTTAAGAGGCGGGAGGCGGAACGAGCAGTACTTC,CASSLRGGRRNEQYF,TRBV7-3,TRBD2,-,TRBJ2-7
TGTGCCAGCACCCTGGGGTTAGGCAATCAGCCCCAGCATTTT,CASTLGLGNQPQHF,TRBV12-3/TRBV12-4,-,many,TRBJ1-5
TGCGCCAGCAGCTTGTCGAGGTTTTCAGATACGCAGTATTTT,CASSLSRFSDTQYF,TRBV5-1,-,few,TRBJ2-3
TGTGCCAGCGGACTAGCGGGAGTACGGGAGCAGTTCTTC,CASGLAGVREQFF,TRBV12-3/TRBV12-4,TRBD2,many,TRBJ2-1
TGTGCCAGCACCTGGACAGGGGGAGATACGCAGTATTTT,CASTWTGGDTQYF,TRBV27,TRBD1,-,TRBJ2-3
TGTGCCAGCAGCTTGGGAGACTACCAAGAGACCCAGTACTTC,CASSLGDYQETQYF,TRBV5-5,-,many,TRBJ2-5
TGTGCCACCAGCAGAGACCCTCGAAATGAGCAGTACTTC,CATSRDPRNEQYF,TRBV15,-,few,TRBJ2-7
TGTGCCAGCAGTAAACGGACAGGGGGGGACACTGAAGCTTTCTTT,CASSKRTGGDTEAFF,TRBV12-3/TRBV12-4,TRBD1,few,TRBJ1-1
TGTGCCAGCAGACTTAGCGGGCAAAGCTCCTACGAGCAGTACTTC,CASRLSGQSSYEQYF,TRBV28,TRBD2,many,TRBJ2-7
TGCAGTGCTAGAGGCGGTCAGGGAGTGGGGTATGGCTACACCTTC,CSARGGQGVGYGYTF,TRBV20-1,-,many,TRBJ1-2
TGTGCCAGCAGTGAGGGCATTGAGAGGGCTAGCGCAAGCTCTGGGGCCAACGTCCTGACTTTC,CASSEGIERASASSGANVLTF,TRBV6-1,-,-,TRBJ2-6
TGCGCCAGCAGCTTCCAACCCGACAGTCAGTCCACCGGGGAGCTGTTTTTT,CASSFQPDSQSTGELFF,TRBV5-1,-,few,TRBJ2-2
TGCAGTGCTAGAGATAGGTTTCGGCTGTTTTTT,CSARDRFRLFF,TRBV20-1,-,many,TRBJ1-4
TGTGCCAGCAGCCGACTCAGACACTCAAAAGAGACCCAGTACTTC,CASSRLRHSKETQYF,TRBV6-1,-,-,TRBJ2-5
TGTGCCAGCAGCTTCCGAGAATATCTGGGGGGTCTTGGCGAGCAGTACTTC,CASSFREYLGGLGEQYF,TRBV5-6,-,many,TRBJ2-7
TGCAGCATAACACAGACAGAATCCTACAATGAGCAGTTCTTC,CSITQTESYNEQFF,TRBV29-1,-,many,TRBJ2-1
TGTGCCAGCAGTCGGGACGGGGCTTTCTTT,CASSRDGAFF,TRBV7-9,-,-,TRBJ1-1
TGCAGCGTTGAGGACTGGTCCTACGAGCAGTACTTC,CSVEDWSYEQYF,TRBV29-1,-,-,TRBJ2-7
TGTGCCAGCAGCTTCGGACTAGCGGGAGCTAACGGGGAGCTGTTTTTT,CASSFGLAGANGELFF,TRBV11-2,TRBD2,-,TRBJ2-2
TGTGCCAGCAGCCAAGATCCAGGGCTAACTAATGAAAAACTGTTTTTT,CASSQDPGLTNEKLFF,TRBV4-2,-,few,TRBJ1-4
TGTGCCAGCACCTACAGGGGCAGGGGTCAGCCCCAGCATTTT,CASTYRGRGQPQHF,TRBV28,TRBD1,-,TRBJ1-5
TGTGCCAGCAGCTTAGCGTCAGGGGGGGCTAACTATGGCTACACCTTC,CASSLASGGANYGYTF,TRBV7-9,TRBD1,-,TRBJ1-2